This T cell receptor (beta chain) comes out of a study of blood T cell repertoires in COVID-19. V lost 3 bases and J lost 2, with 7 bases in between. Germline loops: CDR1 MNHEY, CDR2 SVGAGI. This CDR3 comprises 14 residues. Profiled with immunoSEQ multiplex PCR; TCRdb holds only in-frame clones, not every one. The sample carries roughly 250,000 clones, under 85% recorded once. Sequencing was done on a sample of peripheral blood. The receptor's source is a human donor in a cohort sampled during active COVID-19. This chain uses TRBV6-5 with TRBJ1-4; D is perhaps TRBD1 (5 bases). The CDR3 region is CASSYQGTNEKLFF. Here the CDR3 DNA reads TGTGCCAGCAGTTATCAGGGTACTAATGAAAAACTGTTTTTT.